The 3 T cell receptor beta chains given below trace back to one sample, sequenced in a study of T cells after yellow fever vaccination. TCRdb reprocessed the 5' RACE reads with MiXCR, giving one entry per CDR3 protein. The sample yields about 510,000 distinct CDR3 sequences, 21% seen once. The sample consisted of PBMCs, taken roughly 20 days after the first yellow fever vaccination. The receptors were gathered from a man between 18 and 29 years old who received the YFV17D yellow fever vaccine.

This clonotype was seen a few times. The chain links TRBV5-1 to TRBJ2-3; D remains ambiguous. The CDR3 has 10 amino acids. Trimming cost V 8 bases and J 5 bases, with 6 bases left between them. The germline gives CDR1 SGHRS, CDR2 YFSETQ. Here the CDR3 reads CARMGDTQYF. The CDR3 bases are TGCGCCAGGATGGGAGATACGCAGTATTTT.

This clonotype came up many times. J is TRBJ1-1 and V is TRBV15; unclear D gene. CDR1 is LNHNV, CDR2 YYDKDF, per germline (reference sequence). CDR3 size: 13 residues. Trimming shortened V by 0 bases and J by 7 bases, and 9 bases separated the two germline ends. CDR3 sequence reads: CATSRDSLFEAFF. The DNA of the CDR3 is TGTGCCACCAGCAGAGATTCGTTGTTTGAAGCTTTCTTT.

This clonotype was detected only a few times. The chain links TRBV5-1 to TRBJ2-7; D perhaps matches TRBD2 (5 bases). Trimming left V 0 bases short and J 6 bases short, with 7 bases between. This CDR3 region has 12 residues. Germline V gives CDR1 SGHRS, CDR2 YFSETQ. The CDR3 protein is CASSLGSGEQYV. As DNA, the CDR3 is TGCGCCAGCAGCTTGGGCAGCGGCGAGCAGTACGTC.